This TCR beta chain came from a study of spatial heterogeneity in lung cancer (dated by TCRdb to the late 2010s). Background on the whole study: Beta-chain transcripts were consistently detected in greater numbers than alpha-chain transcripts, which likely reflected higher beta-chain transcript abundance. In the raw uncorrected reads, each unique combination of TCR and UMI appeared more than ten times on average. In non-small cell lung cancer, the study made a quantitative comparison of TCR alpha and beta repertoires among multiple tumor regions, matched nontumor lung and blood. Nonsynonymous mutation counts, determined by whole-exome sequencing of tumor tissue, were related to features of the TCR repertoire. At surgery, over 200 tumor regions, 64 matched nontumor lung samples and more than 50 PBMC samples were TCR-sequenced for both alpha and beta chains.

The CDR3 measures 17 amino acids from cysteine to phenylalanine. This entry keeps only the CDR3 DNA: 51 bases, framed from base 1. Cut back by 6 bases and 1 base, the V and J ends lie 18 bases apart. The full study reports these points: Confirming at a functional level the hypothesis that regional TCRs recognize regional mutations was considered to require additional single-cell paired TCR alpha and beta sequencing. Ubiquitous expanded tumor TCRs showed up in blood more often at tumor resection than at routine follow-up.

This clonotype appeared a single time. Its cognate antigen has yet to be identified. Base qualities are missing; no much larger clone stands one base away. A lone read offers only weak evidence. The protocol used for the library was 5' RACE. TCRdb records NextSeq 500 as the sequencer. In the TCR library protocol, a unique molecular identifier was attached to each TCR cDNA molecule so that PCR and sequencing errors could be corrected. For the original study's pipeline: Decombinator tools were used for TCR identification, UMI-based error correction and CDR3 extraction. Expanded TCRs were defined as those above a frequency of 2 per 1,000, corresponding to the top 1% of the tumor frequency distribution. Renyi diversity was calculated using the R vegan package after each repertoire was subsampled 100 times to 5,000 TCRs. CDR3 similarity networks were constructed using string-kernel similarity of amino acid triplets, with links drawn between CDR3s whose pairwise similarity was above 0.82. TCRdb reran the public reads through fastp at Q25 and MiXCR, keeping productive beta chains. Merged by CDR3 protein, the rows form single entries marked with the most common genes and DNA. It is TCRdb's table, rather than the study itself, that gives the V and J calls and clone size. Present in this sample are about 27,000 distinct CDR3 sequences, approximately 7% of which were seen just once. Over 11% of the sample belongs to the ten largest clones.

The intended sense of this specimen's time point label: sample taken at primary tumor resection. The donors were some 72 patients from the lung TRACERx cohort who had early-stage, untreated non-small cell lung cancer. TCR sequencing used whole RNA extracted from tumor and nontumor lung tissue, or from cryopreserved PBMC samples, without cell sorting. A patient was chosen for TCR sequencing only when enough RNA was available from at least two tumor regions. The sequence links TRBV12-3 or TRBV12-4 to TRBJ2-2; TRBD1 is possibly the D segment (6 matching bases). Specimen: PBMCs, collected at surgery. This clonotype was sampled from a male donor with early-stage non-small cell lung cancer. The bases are TGTGCCAGCAGAAAGAGGACAGTTGATTTGAACACCGGGGAGCTGTTTTTT. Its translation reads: CASRKRTVDLNTGELFF.